This T cell receptor (beta chain) was found in a study of shared clonotypes between healthy human individuals. Whole-study context: The people who gave samples were a couple of women and three men aged 18 to 49.

The germline V gene encodes CDR1 SGHRS and CDR2 YFSETQ. Trimming at V came to 4 bases and at J to 4 bases, leaving 7 bases not matched to a gene. This CDR3 spans 15 amino acids. Assay used: immunoSEQ multiplex PCR; TCRdb lists only in-frame clones, some missing. The profile shows roughly 2 million clones, roughly 94% of them singletons. The sequencing sample was made of naive CD4+ T cells sorted from blood. Noted subset: CD45RA+ positively selected. The J gene is TRBJ2-5, the V gene TRBV5-1; 10 nucleotides match TRBD2. The receptor was derived from a man between 18 and 35 years old in good health. The CDR3 region is CASSLAGARPETQYF. CDR3 coding DNA: TGCGCCAGCAGCCTAGCGGGAGCGAGGCCAGAGACCCAGTACTTC.